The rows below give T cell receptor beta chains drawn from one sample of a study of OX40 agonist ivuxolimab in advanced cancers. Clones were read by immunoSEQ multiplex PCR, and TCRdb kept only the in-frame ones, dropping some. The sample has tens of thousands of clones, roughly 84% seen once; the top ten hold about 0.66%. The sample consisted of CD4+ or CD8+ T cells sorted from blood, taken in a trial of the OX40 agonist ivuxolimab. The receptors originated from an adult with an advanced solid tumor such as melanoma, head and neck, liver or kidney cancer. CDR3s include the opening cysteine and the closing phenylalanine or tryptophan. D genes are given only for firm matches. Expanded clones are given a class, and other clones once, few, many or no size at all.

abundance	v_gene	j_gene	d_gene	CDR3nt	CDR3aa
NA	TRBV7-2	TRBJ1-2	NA	TGTGCCAGCAGCGTTGACAGAAACTATGGCTACACCTTC	CASSVDRNYGYTF
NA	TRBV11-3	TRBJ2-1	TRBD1	TGTGCCAGCAGCTTAGGTACCGGGACAGGAGAGGGGGAGCAGTTCTTC	CASSLGTGTGEGEQFF
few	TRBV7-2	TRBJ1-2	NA	TGTGCCAGCAGCTTTCGGGACCTCCTTAAAGGTGGCTACACCTTC	CASSFRDLLKGGYTF
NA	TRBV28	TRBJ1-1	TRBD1	TGTGCCAGCAGTTTAAGTAGGACAGGAGACCCTGAAGCTTTCTTT	CASSLSRTGDPEAFF
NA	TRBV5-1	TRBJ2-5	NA	TGCGCCAGCAGACCTAACCAAGAGACCCAGTACTTC	CASRPNQETQYF
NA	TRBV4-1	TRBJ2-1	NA	TGCGCCAGCAGCCAAGTTGGGGACAATGAGCAGTTCTTC	CASSQVGDNEQFF
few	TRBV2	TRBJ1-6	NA	TGTGCCAGCAGTGAAAGGTGGAATTCACCCCTCCACTTT	CASSERWNSPLHF
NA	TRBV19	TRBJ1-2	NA	TGTGCCAGTAGCCCCCAAACAGGGTTCTATGGCTACACCTTC	CASSPQTGFYGYTF
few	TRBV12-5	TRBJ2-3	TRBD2	TGTGCTAGTGGTTTGCCCCGGACTAGCGGGGGGAGCACAGATACGCAGTATTTT	CASGLPRTSGGSTDTQYF
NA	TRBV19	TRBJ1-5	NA	TGTGCCAGTAGTATAATGTCGGGGGGAAATCAGCCCCAGCATTTT	CASSIMSGGNQPQHF
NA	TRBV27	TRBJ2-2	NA	TGTGCCAGCAGCCGGGGGCGGGGCGGGGAGCTGTTTTTT	CASSRGRGGELFF
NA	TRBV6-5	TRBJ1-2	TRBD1	TGTGCCAGCAGTCGACAGGGGGCAGGGTATGGCTACACCTTC	CASSRQGAGYGYTF
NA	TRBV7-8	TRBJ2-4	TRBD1	TGTGCCAGCAGCTTTCGCGGCCCGACAGGGAACATTCAGTACTTC	CASSFRGPTGNIQYF
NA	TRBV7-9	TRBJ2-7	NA	TGTGCCAGCGGGACGGACGAGCAGTACTTC	CASGTDEQYF
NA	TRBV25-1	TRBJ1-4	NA	TGTGCCAGCAGTGACCCAGGGTCGGGGGATGAAAAACTGTTTTTT	CASSDPGSGDEKLFF
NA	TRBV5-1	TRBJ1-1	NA	TGCGCCAGCAGCCCCGGACAGATAAAGAACACTGAAGCTTTCTTT	CASSPGQIKNTEAFF
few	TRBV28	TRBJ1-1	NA	TGTGCCAGCAGTTTGGTGGAGGGCGACGCTTTCTTT	CASSLVEGDAFF
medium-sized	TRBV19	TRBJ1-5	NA	TGTGCCAGTAGAACTACACTTGGGACTCAGCCCCAGCATTTT	CASRTTLGTQPQHF
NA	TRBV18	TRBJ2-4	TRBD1	TGTGCCAGCTCCCCGGGAACGGCCAACAGGGGAAACATTCAGTACTTC	CASSPGTANRGNIQYF
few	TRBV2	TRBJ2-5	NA	TGTGCCAGCAGTACCCCTAGGGTAGCCCAAGAGACCCAGTACTTC	CASSTPRVAQETQYF
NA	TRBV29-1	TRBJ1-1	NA	TGCAGCGTTGAACAGGGCCTCGCTGGAGCTTTCTTT	CSVEQGLAGAFF
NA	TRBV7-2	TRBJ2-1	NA	TGTGCCAGCAGCCTCCTCGGGGGTTCCTACAATGAGCAGTTCTTC	CASSLLGGSYNEQFF
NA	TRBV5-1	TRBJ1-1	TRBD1	TGCGCCAGCAGCTGGGGGACAGGGAACACTGAAGCTTTCTTT	CASSWGTGNTEAFF
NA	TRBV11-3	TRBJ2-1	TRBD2	TGTGCCAGCAGCCCGGGGACTAGCGGGGGGGGCAATGAGCAGTTCTTC	CASSPGTSGGGNEQFF
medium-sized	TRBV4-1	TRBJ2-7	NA	TGCGCCAGCAGCCAAGATGCGGGTCGAGAGCAGTACTTC	CASSQDAGREQYF
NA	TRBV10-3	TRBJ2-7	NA	TGTGCCATCAGTGAGTCACAGGTCCCCTACGAGCAGTACTTC	CAISESQVPYEQYF
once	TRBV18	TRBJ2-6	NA	TGTGCCAGCTCACCACGCGGCGGGGATTTGACTTTC	CASSPRGGDLTF
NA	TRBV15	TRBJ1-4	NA	TGTGCCACCAGCAGAGATCCAGACTCACAGCAACTGTTTTTT	CATSRDPDSQQLFF
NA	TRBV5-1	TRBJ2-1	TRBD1	TGCGCCAGCAGCTTGGTACAGGGGCTCGATGAGCAGTTCTTC	CASSLVQGLDEQFF
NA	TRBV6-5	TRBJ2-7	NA	TGTGCCAGCAGTTACGGGGACCGCCTCGGGGAGCAGTACTTC	CASSYGDRLGEQYF
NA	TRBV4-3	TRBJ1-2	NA	TGCGCCAGCAGCCAAGATATCGGGGTGGGATATGGCTACACCTTC	CASSQDIGVGYGYTF
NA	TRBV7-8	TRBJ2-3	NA	TGTGCCAGCAGCGGGAGGGCAGGGGTGTACACAGATACGCAGTATTTT	CASSGRAGVYTDTQYF
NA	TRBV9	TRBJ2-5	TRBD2	TGTGCCAGCAGCCCGGGACTAGCGGGGGGGCGTGAGACCCAGTACTTC	CASSPGLAGGRETQYF
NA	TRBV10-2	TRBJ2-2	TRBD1	TGCGCCAGCAAAACGACAGGGGTCGGGGAGCTGTTTTTT	CASKTTGVGELFF
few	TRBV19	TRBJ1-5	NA	TGTGCCAGTAGTACCTCTACCTTTGGGCCCCAGCATTTT	CASSTSTFGPQHF
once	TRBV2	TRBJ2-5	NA	TGTGCCAGCAGTTCCGAGGGGCAGACCCAGTACTTC	CASSSEGQTQYF
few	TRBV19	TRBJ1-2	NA	TGTGCCAGTAGTATAGATCTCCGGCGCGGCGGCTACACCTTC	CASSIDLRRGGYTF
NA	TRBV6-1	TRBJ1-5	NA	TGTGCCAGCAGCTTCTCAGGGGCCGGCAATCAGCCCCAGCATTTT	CASSFSGAGNQPQHF
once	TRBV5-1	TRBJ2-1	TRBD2	TGCGCCAGCAGCTTGGCTAGCGGGGGTGGGTACAATGAGCAGTTCTTC	CASSLASGGGYNEQFF
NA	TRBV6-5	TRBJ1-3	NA	TGTGCCAGCAGTAGGGTGGGCTCTGGAAACACCATATATTTT	CASSRVGSGNTIYF
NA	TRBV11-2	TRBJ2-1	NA	TGTGCCAGCAGCTTCAGAGAGGGGATGAAGAATGAGCAGTTCTTC	CASSFREGMKNEQFF
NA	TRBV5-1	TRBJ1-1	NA	TGCGCCAGCAGCTTGGCCGGGGGAGGGAACACTGAAGCTTTCTTT	CASSLAGGGNTEAFF
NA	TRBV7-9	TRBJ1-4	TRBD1	TGTGCCAGCAGCTTGGGGATTGACAGGGGGGATGAAAAACTGTTTTTT	CASSLGIDRGDEKLFF
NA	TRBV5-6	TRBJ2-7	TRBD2	TGTGCCAGCAGCTTGTTCCTAGCGGATTCCCTCGGGAGAGAGCAGTACTTC	CASSLFLADSLGREQYF
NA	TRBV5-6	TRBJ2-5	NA	TGTGCCAGCAGCTTGTGGGGGGAGACCCAGTACTTC	CASSLWGETQYF
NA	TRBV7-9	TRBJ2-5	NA	TGTGCCAGCAGCTTAGCCCGGGTCGGCCGGGAGACCCAGTACTTC	CASSLARVGRETQYF
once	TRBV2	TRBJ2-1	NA	TGTGCCAGCGTGGGGGGAATTGAGCAGTTCTTC	CASVGGIEQFF
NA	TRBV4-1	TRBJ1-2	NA	TGCGCCAGCAGCCAAGGCTTTAGTTTAGACTATGGCTACACCTTC	CASSQGFSLDYGYTF
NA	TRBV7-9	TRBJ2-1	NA	TGTGCCAGCAGCTTGGGGCACAGCTACAATGAGCAGTTCTTC	CASSLGHSYNEQFF
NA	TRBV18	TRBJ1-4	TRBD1	TGTGCCAGCTCAGTCCGACAGGGGGTGACCCCCACAACTAATGAAAAACTGTTTTTT	CASSVRQGVTPTTNEKLFF
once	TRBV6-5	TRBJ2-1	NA	TGTGCCAGCAGTTACCCACGAGGACAGCAGTTCTTC	CASSYPRGQQFF
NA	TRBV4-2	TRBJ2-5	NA	TGTGCCAGCAGCCAAGATTTGGGAACTAGTAGGGAGACCCAGTACTTC	CASSQDLGTSRETQYF